These T cell receptor beta chains were read from a single sample in a study of blood T cell repertoires in COVID-19. The assay was immunoSEQ multiplex PCR, and TCRdb's table has in-frame clones only and misses some. The data hold 55,000 to 90,000 clones, with 80% to 85% observed a single time. Sequences were obtained from peripheral blood. The receptors derive from a woman between 55 and 75 years old with acute or convalescent COVID-19. The CDR3 runs from the conserved cysteine through the conserved F or W. D genes are given only for firm matches. Part of the rows lack a size; the others show once, few, many or a class for expanded clones.

v_call	d_call	j_call	clone_size	cdr3_aa	cdr3_nt
TRBV2	-	TRBJ2-7	-	CASSDLGGEQYF	TGTGCCAGCAGTGACTTGGGGGGCGAGCAGTACTTC
TRBV6-1	-	TRBJ2-6	-	CASSEKPHGGANVLTF	TGTGCCAGCAGTGAAAAGCCCCACGGGGGGGCCAACGTCCTGACTTTC
TRBV23-1	-	TRBJ2-2	-	CASSHRLLPPLFF	TGCGCCAGCAGTCACCGCTTACTTCCTCCCCTGTTTTTT
TRBV2	-	TRBJ1-6	-	CASKPDSLYNSPLHF	TGTGCCAGCAAACCAGACAGCCTCTATAATTCACCCCTCCACTTT
TRBV7-6	TRBD2	TRBJ2-3	-	CASSLVQAGVGDTQYF	TGTGCCAGCAGCTTAGTTCAAGCGGGGGTGGGAGATACGCAGTATTTT
TRBV20-1	TRBD2	TRBJ2-2	-	CSASRLAGGRNTGELFF	TGCAGTGCTAGTCGACTAGCGGGGGGCAGGAACACCGGGGAGCTGTTTTTT
TRBV5-1	TRBD2	TRBJ2-7	-	CASSPSGGTSYEQYF	TGCGCCAGCAGCCCGAGCGGGGGGACCTCCTACGAGCAGTACTTC
TRBV5-1	TRBD2	TRBJ2-1	-	CASSPASGGANEQFF	TGCGCCAGCAGCCCAGCTAGCGGGGGGGCGAATGAGCAGTTCTTC
TRBV2	TRBD2	TRBJ2-7	-	CASSHGTSGGYEQYF	TGTGCCAGCAGCCATGGGACTAGCGGGGGGTACGAGCAGTACTTC
TRBV3-1/TRBV3-2	-	TRBJ2-5	-	CASSLDSEETQYF	TGTGCCAGCAGTTTGGACAGCGAGGAGACCCAGTACTTC
TRBV2	-	TRBJ2-5	-	CASSEGRETQYF	TGTGCCAGCAGCGAGGGCAGGGAGACCCAGTACTTC
TRBV10-1	TRBD1	TRBJ1-1	-	CASSEMTGFTEAFF	TGCGCCAGCAGTGAGATGACAGGGTTCACTGAAGCTTTCTTT
TRBV7-9	-	TRBJ1-2	many	CASSLDRAIYGYTF	TGTGCCAGCAGCTTAGACAGGGCGATCTATGGCTACACCTTC
TRBV5-1	TRBD1	TRBJ2-2	-	CASSPQGASTGELFF	TGCGCCAGCAGCCCCCAGGGGGCTTCCACCGGGGAGCTGTTTTTT
TRBV12-3/TRBV12-4	-	TRBJ1-5	-	CASSSGLSQPQHF	TGTGCCAGCAGTTCAGGGTTAAGTCAGCCCCAGCATTTT
TRBV3-1/TRBV3-2	TRBD2	TRBJ2-1	-	CASSHPARLAGEEQFF	TGTGCCAGCAGCCATCCCGCCCGACTAGCGGGGGAAGAGCAGTTCTTC
TRBV11-2	TRBD1	TRBJ1-2	-	CASSTPTGRIGYTF	TGTGCCAGCAGCACCCCGACAGGGAGGATTGGCTACACCTTC
TRBV27	TRBD1	TRBJ2-5	-	CASSGTGEETQYF	TGTGCCAGCAGTGGGACAGGGGAAGAGACCCAGTACTTC
TRBV2	TRBD1	TRBJ1-6	once	CARGGSSYNSPLHF	TGTGCCAGAGGGGGCAGCTCCTATAATTCACCCCTCCACTTT
TRBV5-1	TRBD1	TRBJ2-3	-	CASSSFLGTGVADTQYF	TGCGCCAGCAGCTCGTTTTTGGGGACAGGGGTGGCAGATACGCAGTATTTT
TRBV11-2	TRBD1	TRBJ1-2	-	CASSLEQGAINGYTF	TGTGCCAGCAGCTTAGAACAGGGGGCGATAAATGGCTACACCTTC
TRBV6-6	TRBD1	TRBJ2-3	-	CASSGQGGDTQYF	TGTGCCAGCAGCGGACAGGGGGGAGATACGCAGTATTTT
TRBV18	-	TRBJ1-5	-	CASSPPASSNQPQHF	TGTGCCAGCTCACCACCGGCCAGTAGCAATCAGCCCCAGCATTTT
TRBV6-5	TRBD1	TRBJ1-6	-	CASTTRDRANSPLHF	TGTGCCAGCACCACCCGGGACAGGGCAAATTCACCCCTCCACTTT
TRBV28	TRBD1	TRBJ1-1	-	CASSTGERNTEAFF	TGTGCCAGCAGTACAGGGGAAAGGAACACTGAAGCTTTCTTT
TRBV5-4	-	TRBJ2-1	-	CASSLGGANNEQFF	TGTGCCAGCAGCTTGGGGGGAGCGAACAATGAGCAGTTCTTC
TRBV12-3/TRBV12-4	-	TRBJ1-2	-	CASSYGQQDGYTF	TGTGCCAGCAGTTATGGACAGCAGGATGGCTACACCTTC
TRBV15	TRBD2	TRBJ2-3	-	CATSRDPTSGGSDTQYF	TGTGCCACCAGCAGAGACCCAACTAGCGGGGGATCAGATACGCAGTATTTT
TRBV18	TRBD1	TRBJ2-2	-	CASSTGTGLNTGELFF	TGTGCCAGCTCTACCGGGACAGGCCTAAACACCGGGGAGCTGTTTTTT
TRBV18	TRBD1	TRBJ1-2	-	CASSPQGADYGYTF	TGTGCCAGCTCACCACAGGGGGCGGACTATGGCTACACCTTC
TRBV6-5	-	TRBJ2-7	-	CASTRAGYEQYF	TGTGCCAGCACCCGGGCGGGCTACGAGCAGTACTTC
TRBV5-1	TRBD1	TRBJ2-5	-	CASSPTDREETQYF	TGCGCCAGCAGCCCTACGGACAGGGAAGAGACCCAGTACTTC
TRBV30	TRBD1	TRBJ1-3	once	CAWTHRYGQAAYLSGNTIYF	TGTGCCTGGACCCATCGATATGGACAGGCCGCCTACCTCTCTGGAAACACCATATATTTT
TRBV10-2	-	TRBJ1-2	-	CASSDSTGSGYTF	TGCGCCAGCAGTGACAGTACAGGGTCCGGCTACACCTTC
TRBV18	TRBD1	TRBJ1-2	-	CASSPLGTGYNYGYTF	TGTGCCAGCTCACCACTGGGGACAGGATATAACTATGGCTACACCTTC
TRBV2	-	TRBJ1-5	-	CASSEGQVSQPQHF	TGTGCCAGCAGTGAAGGGCAGGTCAGCCAGCCCCAGCATTTT
TRBV6-5	TRBD2	TRBJ2-7	-	CASSYRGGTYEQYF	TGTGCCAGCAGTTACCGGGGGGGCACCTACGAGCAGTACTTC
TRBV7-9	-	TRBJ1-1	-	CASSLDRNTEAFF	TGTGCCAGCAGCTTAGATCGGAACACTGAAGCTTTCTTT
TRBV5-1	TRBD2	TRBJ2-7	-	CASSLQVAGDSYEQYF	TGCGCCAGCAGCTTGCAAGTAGCGGGGGACTCCTACGAGCAGTACTTC
TRBV5-1	TRBD2	TRBJ2-3	-	CASSLEAGGRGQRDTQYF	TGCGCCAGCAGCTTGGAAGCGGGGGGGCGTGGGCAGAGAGATACGCAGTATTTT
TRBV5-1	TRBD1	TRBJ1-2	-	CASSSERGQGPVGYTF	TGCGCCAGCAGCTCCGAGCGGGGACAGGGGCCGGTTGGCTACACCTTC
TRBV2	-	TRBJ2-5	medium-sized	CASTPGAQETQYF	TGTGCCAGCACCCCAGGGGCGCAAGAGACCCAGTACTTC
TRBV27	-	TRBJ1-5	once	CASSPRQFNQPQHF	TGTGCCAGCAGTCCACGACAATTCAATCAGCCCCAGCATTTT
TRBV7-9	-	TRBJ1-3	few	CASSPVRQVYSGNTIYF	TGTGCCAGCAGCCCTGTTCGCCAGGTCTACTCTGGAAACACCATATATTTT
TRBV11-2	TRBD1	TRBJ2-7	-	CASSLVGTAPEQYF	TGTGCCAGCAGCTTAGTCGGGACAGCGCCCGAGCAGTACTTC
TRBV9	-	TRBJ2-6	-	CASSARQASGANVLTF	TGTGCCAGCAGCGCAAGGCAGGCCTCTGGGGCCAACGTCCTGACTTTC
TRBV13	-	TRBJ1-3	-	CASSYRGNTIYF	TGTGCCAGCAGCTACAGGGGAAACACCATATATTTT
TRBV7-9	-	TRBJ2-5	once	CASSLAGSQETQYF	TGTGCCAGCAGCTTAGCGGGCAGTCAAGAGACCCAGTACTTC
TRBV2	-	TRBJ1-4	-	CASSEGQGGEKLFF	TGTGCCAGCAGTGAAGGGCAGGGCGGAGAAAAACTGTTTTTT
TRBV7-2	-	TRBJ2-2	-	CASSLVAGGSGELFF	TGTGCCAGCAGCTTAGTGGCAGGGGGGTCCGGGGAGCTGTTTTTT
TRBV5-1	-	TRBJ2-7	-	CASSFAPLGSNSYEQYF	TGCGCCAGCAGCTTTGCCCCGTTGGGCAGTAACTCCTACGAGCAGTACTTC
TRBV7-3	TRBD1	TRBJ2-5	-	CASSLDRGRQETQYF	TGTGCCAGCAGCTTAGACAGGGGGCGGCAAGAGACCCAGTACTTC